A selection of T cell receptor beta chains follows, all from one sample in a study of cytomegalovirus exposure and HLA in healthy donors. Produced via immunoSEQ multiplex PCR; TCRdb's table is partial and in-frame only. The table lists roughly 68,000 clones, approximately 96% of them singletons. Sequencing was performed on PBMCs. These receptors were taken from a man younger than 30 in good health and CMV-seronegative. Both conserved end residues are part of each CDR3. D genes are given only for firm matches. Clone size is given for some rows only: seen once, a few or many times, or a class if the clone is expanded.

clone size	J gene	CDR3 length	D gene	V gene	CDR3 protein	CDR3 DNA
NA	TRBJ2-3	14	TRBD1	TRBV6-1	CASSDGQGLGTQYF	TGTGCCAGCAGTGACGGACAGGGGTTGGGTACGCAGTATTTT
NA	TRBJ2-1	15	TRBD2	TRBV5-1	CASSFEREGMNEQFF	TGCGCCAGCAGCTTTGAGCGGGAAGGGATGAATGAGCAGTTCTTC
NA	TRBJ2-1	16	NA	TRBV7-3	CASSLTGPSVTDEQFF	TGTGCCAGCAGCTTAACGGGGCCATCGGTCACAGATGAGCAGTTCTTC
NA	TRBJ2-5	15	NA	TRBV5-5	CASSPRPRVQETQYF	TGTGCCAGCAGCCCCCGTCCGAGGGTGCAAGAGACCCAGTACTTC
NA	TRBJ1-4	14	NA	TRBV12-2	CASRTDRGGEKLFF	TGTGCAAGTCGCACGGACAGGGGCGGCGAAAAACTGTTTTTT
NA	TRBJ1-6	14	TRBD1	TRBV9	CASSGDRTNSPLHF	TGTGCCAGCAGCGGGGACAGAACTAATTCACCCCTCCACTTT
once	TRBJ1-1	15	TRBD1	TRBV27	CASRSRGWSYPEAFF	TGTGCCAGCAGAAGCAGGGGGTGGTCCTACCCTGAAGCTTTCTTT
once	TRBJ1-1	13	NA	TRBV5-4	CASSLDSHTEAFF	TGTGCCAGCAGCTTGGACAGCCACACTGAAGCTTTCTTT
once	TRBJ2-2	15	NA	TRBV5-5	CASSFSGIGTGELFF	TGTGCCAGCAGCTTCTCGGGAATCGGCACCGGGGAGCTGTTTTTT
NA	TRBJ1-4	15	TRBD1	TRBV2	CASSEGQGAQYKLFF	TGTGCCAGCAGTGAAGGACAGGGGGCGCAGTATAAACTGTTTTTT
NA	TRBJ2-7	14	TRBD1	TRBV6-5	CASNGQGPSYEQYF	TGTGCCAGCAACGGACAGGGGCCTTCCTACGAGCAGTACTTC
NA	TRBJ1-5	16	NA	TRBV4-1	CASSLGGLSSNQPQHF	TGCGCCAGCAGCCTCGGGGGTCTAAGTAGCAATCAGCCCCAGCATTTT
NA	TRBJ1-3	13	TRBD1	TRBV10-2	CASGTGYGNTIYF	TGCGCCAGCGGGACAGGGTACGGAAACACCATATATTTT
NA	TRBJ2-3	16	NA	TRBV4-1	CASSPWDKPRADTQYF	TGCGCCAGCAGCCCCTGGGACAAACCGAGGGCAGATACGCAGTATTTT
NA	TRBJ1-2	15	TRBD1	TRBV5-4	CASRLTGTELYGYTF	TGTGCCAGCAGGTTGACCGGGACAGAACTCTATGGCTACACCTTC
NA	TRBJ2-7	15	NA	TRBV19	CASSSVGLSSYEQYF	TGTGCCAGTAGTTCCGTCGGACTGAGCTCCTACGAGCAGTACTTC
once	TRBJ2-5	13	NA	TRBV2	CASRQDSQETQYF	TGTGCCAGCAGACAGGACAGTCAAGAGACCCAGTACTTC
NA	TRBJ1-1	14	NA	TRBV7-9	CASSGSGGGTEAFF	TGTGCCAGCAGCGGGAGCGGGGGAGGGACTGAAGCTTTCTTT
NA	TRBJ1-5	15	TRBD1	TRBV30	CAWSAGGSHNQPQHF	TGTGCCTGGAGTGCAGGGGGTTCTCACAATCAGCCCCAGCATTTT
NA	TRBJ2-2	16	NA	TRBV7-9	CASSRGPASNTGELFF	TGTGCCAGCAGCCGAGGGCCGGCTTCGAACACCGGGGAGCTGTTTTTT
NA	TRBJ2-7	15	NA	TRBV10-3	CAISGRDNIPYEQYF	TGTGCCATCAGTGGACGGGACAACATACCCTACGAGCAGTACTTC
NA	TRBJ1-2	13	NA	TRBV28	CASRQDTNYGYTF	TGTGCCAGCAGACAAGATACTAACTATGGCTACACCTTC
NA	TRBJ1-2	13	NA	TRBV9	CASSPTGNYGYTF	TGTGCCAGCTCCCCAACAGGGAACTATGGCTACACCTTC
NA	TRBJ1-1	17	TRBD1	TRBV7-9	CASSPGQGVLSNTEAFF	TGTGCCAGCAGCCCCGGACAGGGGGTTCTGTCGAACACTGAAGCTTTCTTT
NA	TRBJ2-1	17	NA	TRBV9	CASSVGRELADYNEQFF	TGTGCCAGCAGCGTGGGCCGGGAGCTAGCAGACTACAATGAGCAGTTCTTC
once	TRBJ2-1	16	TRBD2	TRBV6-6	CASSSTSGRVPREQFF	TGTGCCAGCAGTAGTACTAGCGGGAGGGTCCCCCGTGAGCAGTTCTTC
NA	TRBJ2-1	17	TRBD1	TRBV4-1	CASSQDLETGGLNEQFF	TGCGCCAGCAGCCAAGATCTCGAGACAGGGGGTCTCAATGAGCAGTTCTTC
NA	TRBJ2-7	16	TRBD2	TRBV5-1	CASSYSGTSGIGEQYF	TGCGCCAGCAGCTATTCCGGGACTAGCGGGATAGGAGAGCAGTACTTC
NA	TRBJ2-2	14	TRBD2	TRBV28	CASKISGGTGELFF	TGTGCCAGCAAGATAAGCGGGGGGACCGGGGAGCTGTTTTTT
NA	TRBJ2-1	11	TRBD1	TRBV29-1	CSVGGQGDFFF	TGCAGCGTTGGGGGACAGGGTGATTTTTTCTTC
NA	TRBJ2-7	16	TRBD1	TRBV19	CASSIATGGKSYEQYF	TGTGCCAGTAGTATCGCGACAGGGGGCAAGTCCTACGAGCAGTACTTC
NA	TRBJ1-1	15	TRBD1	TRBV2	CASSPGQGTNTEAFF	TGTGCCAGCAGTCCGGGACAGGGCACGAACACTGAAGCTTTCTTT
NA	TRBJ1-2	16	TRBD1	TRBV5-6	CASSLVRTGGFYGYTF	TGTGCCAGCAGCTTGGTCCGGACAGGGGGATTCTATGGCTACACCTTC
NA	TRBJ2-3	15	TRBD2	TRBV27	CASSFSSGEGDTQYF	TGTGCCAGCAGTTTTTCTAGCGGGGAGGGGGATACGCAGTATTTT
NA	TRBJ2-7	15	NA	TRBV6-6	CASSYSLAGSYEQYF	TGTGCCAGCAGTTACTCCCTGGCTGGTTCCTACGAGCAGTACTTC
NA	TRBJ1-1	15	TRBD1	TRBV7-9	CASSYETGGYTEAFF	TGTGCCAGCAGCTACGAAACAGGGGGATACACTGAAGCTTTCTTT
NA	TRBJ1-1	14	NA	TRBV7-9	CASSLVVANTEAFF	TGTGCCAGCAGCTTAGTTGTGGCTAACACTGAAGCTTTCTTT
NA	TRBJ1-2	14	TRBD1	TRBV6-4	CASKTGVRHYGYTF	TGTGCCAGCAAAACAGGGGTCAGGCACTATGGCTACACCTTC
NA	TRBJ2-7	13	NA	TRBV19	CASSIGGTYEQYF	TGTGCCAGTAGTATTGGCGGTACCTACGAGCAGTACTTC
NA	TRBJ1-1	17	NA	TRBV2	CASSTTQSDGRDTEAFF	TGTGCCAGCAGTACTACCCAATCGGACGGGAGGGATACTGAAGCTTTCTTT